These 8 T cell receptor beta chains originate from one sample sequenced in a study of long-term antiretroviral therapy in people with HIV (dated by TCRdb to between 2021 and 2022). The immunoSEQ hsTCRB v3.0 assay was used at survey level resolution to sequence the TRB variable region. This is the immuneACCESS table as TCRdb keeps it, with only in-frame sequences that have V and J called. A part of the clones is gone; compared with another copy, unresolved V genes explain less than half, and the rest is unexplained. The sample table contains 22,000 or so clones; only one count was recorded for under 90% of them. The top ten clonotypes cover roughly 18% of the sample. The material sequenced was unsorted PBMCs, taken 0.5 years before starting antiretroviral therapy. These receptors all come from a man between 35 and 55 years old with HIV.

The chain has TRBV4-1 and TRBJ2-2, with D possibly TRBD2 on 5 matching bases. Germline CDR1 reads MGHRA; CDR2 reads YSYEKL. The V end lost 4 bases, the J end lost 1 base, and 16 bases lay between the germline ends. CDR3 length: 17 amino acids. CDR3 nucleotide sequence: TGCGCCAGCAGCCCGGAGAGAACGGGGTTGAACACCGGGGAGCTGTTTTTT. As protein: CASSPERTGLNTGELFF.

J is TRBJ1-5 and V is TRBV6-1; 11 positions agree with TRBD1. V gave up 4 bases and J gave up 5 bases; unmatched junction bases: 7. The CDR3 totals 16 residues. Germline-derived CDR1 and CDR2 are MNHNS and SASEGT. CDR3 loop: CASSAPRDRGDQPQHF. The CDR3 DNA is TGTGCCAGCAGTGCACCCCGGGACAGGGGGGATCAGCCCCAGCATTTT.

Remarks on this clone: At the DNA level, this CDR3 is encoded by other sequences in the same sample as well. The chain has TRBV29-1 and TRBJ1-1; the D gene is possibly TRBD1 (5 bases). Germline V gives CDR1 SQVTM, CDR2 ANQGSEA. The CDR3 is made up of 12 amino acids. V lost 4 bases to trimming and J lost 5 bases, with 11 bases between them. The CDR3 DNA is TGCAGCGTTGTTGGGGGGGGGACTGAAGCTTTCTTT. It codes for CSVVGGGTEAFF.

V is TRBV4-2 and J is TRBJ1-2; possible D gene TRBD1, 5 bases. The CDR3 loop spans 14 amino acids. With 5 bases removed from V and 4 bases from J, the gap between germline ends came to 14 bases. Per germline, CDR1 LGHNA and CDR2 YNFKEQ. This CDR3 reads CASSLTGRVYGYTF. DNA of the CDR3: TGTGCCAGCAGCTTGACGGGGCGCGTCTATGGCTACACCTTC.

For the CDR3, the DNA is TGTGCCAGCAGCGTAGGGGCCTCCTACGAGCAGTACTTC. As protein: CASSVGASYEQYF. The chain links TRBV9 to TRBJ2-7; unclear D gene. Trimming shortened V by 0 bases and J by 0 bases, and 4 bases separated the two germline ends. Germline CDR1 is SGDLS and CDR2 is YYNGEE. CDR3 length: 13 amino acids.

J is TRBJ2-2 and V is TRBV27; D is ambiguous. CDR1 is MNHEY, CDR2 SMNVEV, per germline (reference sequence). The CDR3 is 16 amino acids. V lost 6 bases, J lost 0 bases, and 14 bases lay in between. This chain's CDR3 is CASRQGRDANTGELFF. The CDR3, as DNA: TGTGCCAGCAGACAAGGTCGAGACGCGAACACCGGGGAGCTGTTTTTT.

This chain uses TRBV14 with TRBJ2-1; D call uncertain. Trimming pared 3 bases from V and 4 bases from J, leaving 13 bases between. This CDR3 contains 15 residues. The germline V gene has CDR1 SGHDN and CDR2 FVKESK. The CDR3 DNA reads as TGTGCCAGCAGCCAGTTCCAGCCCGAATACAATGAGCAGTTCTTC. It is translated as CASSQFQPEYNEQFF.

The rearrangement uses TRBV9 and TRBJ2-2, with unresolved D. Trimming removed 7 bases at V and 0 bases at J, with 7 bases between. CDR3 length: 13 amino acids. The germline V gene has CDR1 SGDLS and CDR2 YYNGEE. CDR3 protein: CASSGSNTGELFF. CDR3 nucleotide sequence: TGTGCCAGCTCAGGATCGAACACCGGGGAGCTGTTTTTT.